What follows is one T cell receptor (beta chain) and its context. Its antigen is still unknown. The data were obtained in a study of T cell repertoires in cytomegalovirus infection. Study-wide background: Well-studied HLA-B-restricted epitopes and recently identified HLA-C-restricted epitopes of CMV were both used in the study. Based on public TCR beta signatures, there were indications of CMV infection and of a matching HLA type.

General observations from the study: Carriage of CMV together with the relevant HLA was identifiable through cumulative public TCR beta family frequency. Dominating the ex vivo response were TCR beta clonotypes that were CMV-specific and HLA-C-restricted.

One entry per CDR3 protein results from TCRdb running MiXCR on the reads. The sample records about 700,000 distinct CDR3 sequences, around 31% being singletons. This TCR was sampled from a human donor in good health (CMV status not recorded). Some clones in this sample may be carry-over from other donors' samples. This specimen was cultured PBMCs, taken from culture after CMV antigen stimulation.

CDR3 protein: CASSPRRIFNEQFF. The CDR3 DNA follows: TGTGCCAGCAGCCCTAGGAGGATCTTCAATGAGCAGTTCTTC. This chain links TRBV7-2 with TRBJ2-1, with D tentatively TRBD2 (5 bases). Trimming removed 5 bases from V and 6 bases from J, with 14 bases in between. The germline V gene encodes CDR1 SGHTA and CDR2 FQGNSA. This CDR3 has 14 residues.